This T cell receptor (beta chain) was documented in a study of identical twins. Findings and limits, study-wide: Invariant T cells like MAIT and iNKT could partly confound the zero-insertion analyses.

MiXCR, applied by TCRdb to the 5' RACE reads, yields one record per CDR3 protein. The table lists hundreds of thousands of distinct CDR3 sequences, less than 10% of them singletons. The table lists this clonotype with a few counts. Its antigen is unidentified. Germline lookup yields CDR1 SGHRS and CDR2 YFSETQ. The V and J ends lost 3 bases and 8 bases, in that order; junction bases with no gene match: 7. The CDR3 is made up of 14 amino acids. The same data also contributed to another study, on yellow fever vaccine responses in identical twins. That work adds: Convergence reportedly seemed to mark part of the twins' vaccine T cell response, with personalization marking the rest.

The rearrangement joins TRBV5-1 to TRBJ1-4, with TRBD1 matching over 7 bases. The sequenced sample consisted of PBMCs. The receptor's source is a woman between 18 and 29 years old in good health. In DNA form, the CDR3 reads TGCGCCAGCAGCTATACAGGGGTCGGAGAAAAACTGTTTTTT. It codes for CASSYTGVGEKLFF.